Given below is one TCR beta chain in context. The data are from a study of blood T cell repertoires in COVID-19. Overall study context: Specimens from acute and convalescent COVID-19 originated in the United States, Italy and Spain. T cells, B-cell-depleted T cells, or PBMCs supplied cDNA or gDNA.

The assay was immunoSEQ multiplex PCR, and TCRdb's table has in-frame clones only and misses some. The data show fewer than 500,000 clones, with around 84% seen just once and 0.85% to 1.2% held by the top ten. The sequencing input was peripheral blood. The clonotype originates from a human donor with acute or convalescent COVID-19. The donor label of this sample is uncertain.

The CDR3 loop is CASSELLGDRYGYTF. In DNA form, the CDR3 reads TGTGCCAGCAGTGAACTATTAGGGGATCGCTATGGCTACACCTTC. The chain combines TRBV6-1 with TRBJ1-2, with D perhaps TRBD1 (5 bases). Germline V gene sequence: CDR1 MNHNS, CDR2 SASEGT. Trimming took off 2 bases at V and 4 bases at J, with 14 bases between the two ends. This CDR3 has 15 residues.